The rows below give T cell receptor beta chains drawn from one sample of a study of blood T cell repertoires in COVID-19. Repertoires were generated with immunoSEQ multiplex PCR, while TCRdb's copy carries only in-frame clones and drops some. The sample lists some 170,000 clones; around 80% were seen once. What was sequenced was peripheral blood. These receptors came from a woman in her 70s with acute or convalescent COVID-19. The CDR3 runs from the conserved cysteine through the conserved F or W. A D gene is named only where the DNA matches it firmly.

cdr3_aa	d_call	v_call	j_call
CSAARGNTIYF	NA	TRBV20-1	TRBJ1-3
CASSLEAGYRNEQFF	NA	TRBV7-8	TRBJ2-1
CASIRQGSLNTEAFF	TRBD1	TRBV6-5	TRBJ1-1
CAAGRFNEKLFF	NA	TRBV6-5	TRBJ1-4
CASRSPTGAEQFF	TRBD1	TRBV7-2	TRBJ2-1
CASSHSRGNEQFF	NA	TRBV6-6	TRBJ2-1
CASSGDRGSNIQYF	TRBD1	TRBV5-1	TRBJ2-4
CASSIDAGGGYNEQFF	TRBD2	TRBV19	TRBJ2-1
CASRDRESGNTIYF	TRBD1	TRBV28	TRBJ1-3
CASSQTGPSGNTIYF	NA	TRBV7-2	TRBJ1-3
CSASPPTGATNEKLFF	TRBD1	TRBV20-1	TRBJ1-4
CASSTREPSQSGGYTF	NA	TRBV28	TRBJ1-2
CASSKEPGQNLYEQYF	NA	TRBV21-1	TRBJ2-7
CASSDGLAGRGETQYF	TRBD2	TRBV28	TRBJ2-5
CASSAGTGDTEAFF	TRBD1	TRBV28	TRBJ1-1
CASSQGQGVGYTF	TRBD1	TRBV7-9	TRBJ1-2
CASSYLGLERADTQYF	TRBD2	TRBV6-2/TRBV6-3	TRBJ2-3
CASRARGAGADTQYF	TRBD2	TRBV7-2	TRBJ2-3
CASSLAAGNQPQHF	NA	TRBV28	TRBJ1-5
CASSLGTGGSDGYTF	TRBD1	TRBV5-1	TRBJ1-2
CASSSRPSGGAEGNTEAFF	NA	TRBV5-1	TRBJ1-1
CASSQARVRGEFYNEQFF	TRBD2	TRBV3-1/TRBV3-2	TRBJ2-1
CASSGGDRLGAEAFF	TRBD1	TRBV28	TRBJ1-1
CASSVGRAAGNTIYF	NA	TRBV2	TRBJ1-3
CASSFAGRGTGELFF	TRBD2	TRBV27	TRBJ2-2
CASSQDPGGNTEAFF	NA	TRBV4-1	TRBJ1-1
CASSTNLAGGIQETQYF	TRBD2	TRBV28	TRBJ2-5
CASSGLAGVLETQYF	TRBD2	TRBV6-6	TRBJ2-5
CAIGESALGGARAFF	NA	TRBV10-3	TRBJ1-1
CAISEQGPRNEQYF	NA	TRBV10-3	TRBJ2-7
CASSQDLAGGWNEQFF	TRBD2	TRBV3-1/TRBV3-2	TRBJ2-1
CASQSRQGGNTEAFF	TRBD1	TRBV27	TRBJ1-1
CASSQRRLAYEQYF	NA	TRBV6-5	TRBJ2-7
CASSQTRGNTEAFF	NA	TRBV7-9	TRBJ1-1
CASSTGQGFTQPQHF	TRBD1	TRBV19	TRBJ1-5